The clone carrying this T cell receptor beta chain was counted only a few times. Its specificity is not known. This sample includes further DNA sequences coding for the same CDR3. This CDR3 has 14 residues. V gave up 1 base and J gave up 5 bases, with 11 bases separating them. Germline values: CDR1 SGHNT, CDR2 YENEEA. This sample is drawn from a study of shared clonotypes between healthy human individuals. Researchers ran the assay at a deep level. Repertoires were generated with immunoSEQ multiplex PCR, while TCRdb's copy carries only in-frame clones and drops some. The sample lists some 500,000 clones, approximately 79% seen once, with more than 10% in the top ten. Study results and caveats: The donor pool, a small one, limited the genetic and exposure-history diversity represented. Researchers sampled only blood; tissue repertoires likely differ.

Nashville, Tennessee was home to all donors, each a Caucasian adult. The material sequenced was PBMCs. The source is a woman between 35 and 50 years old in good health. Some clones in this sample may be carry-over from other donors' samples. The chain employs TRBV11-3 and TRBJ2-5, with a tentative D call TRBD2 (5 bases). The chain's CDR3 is CASSLGGFGETQYF. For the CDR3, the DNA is TGTGCCAGCAGCTTAGGAGGGTTCGGGGAGACCCAGTACTTC.